This TCR beta chain was sequenced in a study of blood T cells in healthy people across ages. Points on this clonotype: The antigen is unknown.

Combining a sample-barcoded 5' primer with a J-beta primer mix, a second PCR ran for about 7 to 11 cycles. TCRdb recomputed calls from the 5' RACE reads with MiXCR, one row per CDR3 protein. The top ten hold roughly 7.9% of the sample, which has about 1,400,000 distinct CDR3 sequences, approximately 40% seen once. The study's findings and limits: Fewer expanded clones and more diversity marked long-lived versus aged donors. Any conclusive comparison of naive versus antigen-experienced cells was prevented by using unsorted PBMCs. The study lacked donor CMV status, which possibly confounded expanded clonotype changes.

The CDR3 spans 16 residues. Germline assignment: CDR1 DFQATT and CDR2 SNEGSKA (reference sequence). Trimming cost V 0 bases and J 7 bases, with 16 bases left between them. The origin of this receptor is a woman between 18 and 30 years old in good health. The sample consisted of blood. This rearrangement joins TRBV20-1 to TRBJ1-6; D is possibly TRBD1 (6 bases). CDR3 region: CSARDLGGGGNSPLHF. The CDR3 nucleotides are TGCAGTGCTAGAGATCTCGGCGGGGGCGGAAATTCACCCCTCCACTTT.